A selection of T cell receptor beta chains follows, all from one sample in a study of T cells expressing NK-cell markers. TCRdb processed the 5' RACE reads again and assigns one entry to each CDR3 protein, with no DNA. The sample includes over 200,000 distinct CDR3 sequences. The source material was blood T cells: a sorted CD56 or NKG2C T cell subset, CD4+ or CD8+ T cells, or bulk PBMC T cells (not recorded which). Receptors originate from a man aged 18-30 years in good health. The CDR3 runs from the conserved cysteine through the conserved F or W.

CDR3 protein: CAISDPTSSIRNEQFF; J gene: TRBJ2-1; V gene: TRBV10-3
CDR3 protein: CASSLGTGNNEQFF; J gene: TRBJ2-1; V gene: TRBV12-3/TRBV12-4
CDR3 protein: CASSRHGTSGRSLYNEQFF; J gene: TRBJ2-1; V gene: TRBV12-3/TRBV12-4
CDR3 protein: CSASKQGRDEAFF; J gene: TRBJ1-1; V gene: TRBV20-1
CDR3 protein: CASSVGTSSTDTQYF; J gene: TRBJ2-3; V gene: TRBV9
CDR3 protein: CASSISRGGYTF; J gene: TRBJ1-2; V gene: TRBV19
CDR3 protein: CATSVSADSSETQYF; J gene: TRBJ2-5; V gene: TRBV24-1
CDR3 protein: CASSALAGVTGELFF; J gene: TRBJ2-2; V gene: TRBV6-4
CDR3 protein: CASGRTDTQYF; J gene: TRBJ2-3; V gene: TRBV12-3/TRBV12-4
CDR3 protein: CSASSGLYTDTQYF; J gene: TRBJ2-3; V gene: TRBV20-1
CDR3 protein: CASSPLAGGFTDTQYF; J gene: TRBJ2-3; V gene: TRBV4-1
CDR3 protein: CSARGGTVYNEQFF; J gene: TRBJ2-1; V gene: TRBV20-1
CDR3 protein: CASSFRGGGNEQFF; J gene: TRBJ2-1; V gene: TRBV12-3/TRBV12-4
CDR3 protein: CASSTSGGDFTYEQYF; J gene: TRBJ2-7; V gene: TRBV6-2/TRBV6-3
CDR3 protein: CASSQVDTAGYTF; J gene: TRBJ1-2; V gene: TRBV4-2
CDR3 protein: CASSWTGMEETQYF; J gene: TRBJ2-5; V gene: TRBV12-3/TRBV12-4